What follows are 19 T cell receptor beta chains derived from one specimen sequenced in a study of beta chain features in type 1 diabetes. The sequenced template was cDNA made from the entire isolated RNA. Data came from immunoSEQ multiplex PCR; TCRdb stores just in-frame clones and leaves some out. The table has roughly 450,000 clones, roughly 14% seen once. The sequenced material came from naive CD4+ T cells from blood. The source of these receptors is a man aged 30 to 39 in good health.

This clone was counted between two and nine times. V is TRBV30 and J is TRBJ2-3; 8 bases are a match to TRBD1. The CDR3 sequence is 12 residues long. The germline V gene has CDR1 GTSNPN and CDR2 SVGIG (reference sequence). The J segment lost 4 bases and the V segment lost 4 bases, leaving 1 base of the junction unmatched. The CDR3 spells CAWTTGADTQYF. The CDR3 DNA reads as TGTGCCTGGACGACAGGGGCAGATACGCAGTATTTT.

This clone was detected only a few times. In DNA form, the CDR3 reads TGTGCCAGCAGCCAAGTGTCGCAGGGCGCGCAGTATTTT. Translating it yields CASSQVSQGAQYF. This chain joins TRBV4-2 and TRBJ2-3; tentative D call: TRBD1 (5 bases). The CDR3 has 13 amino acids. In germline, CDR1 is LGHNA, CDR2 YNFKEQ. V gave up 1 base and J gave up 10 bases, with 12 bases separating them.

This chain links TRBV7-6 with TRBJ2-7; D is perhaps TRBD1 (6 bases). This CDR3 has 14 amino acids. Germline V CDR1 and CDR2: SGHVS, FNYEAQ. V shed 4 bases and J shed 1 base, with 11 bases lying between them. The CDR3 DNA follows: TGTGCCAGCAGCTCGGTACAGGGATCCTACGAGCAGTACTTC. This gives the protein CASSSVQGSYEQYF.

This chain uses TRBV19 with TRBJ2-6, with 8 bases identical to TRBD1. The CDR3 contains 16 residues. Germline CDR1 reads LNHDA; CDR2 reads SQIVND (reference sequence). The junction had 11 bases not matched to a gene; V was cut back by 10 bases and J by 3 bases. The CDR3 bases are TGTGCCACACTGGACAGGGTGGCTCGTGGGGCCAACGTCCTGACTTTC. Residues: CATLDRVARGANVLTF.

In nucleotides, the CDR3 is TGCGCCAGCAGCCTTTTTCCGCGAGGGTCGGGCACTGAAGCTTTCTTT. Protein sequence: CASSLFPRGSGTEAFF. This rearrangement joins TRBV4-1 to TRBJ1-1; D gene ambiguous. The germline CDR1 and CDR2 sequences are MGHRA and YSYEKL. V was trimmed by 4 bases and J by 4 bases, leaving 19 bases between them. The CDR3 extends over 16 amino acids.

This chain links TRBV2 with TRBJ1-4, with D possibly matching TRBD1 (5 bases). Trimming cost V 6 bases and J 10 bases, with 15 bases left between them. This CDR3 is built from 13 residues. Germline V gives CDR1 SNHLY, CDR2 FYNNEI. Here the CDR3 DNA reads TGTGCCAGCAGCGGAGCAGGGCCGGCAAAACTGTTTTTT. This translates into CASSGAGPAKLFF.

The chain uses TRBV10-3 and TRBJ2-2; D tentatively reads TRBD1 or TRBD2 (5 bases each). V was trimmed by 10 bases and J by 4 bases, leaving 13 bases between them. The CDR3 extends over 13 amino acids. CDR1 and CDR2 (germline): ENHRY, SYGVKD. Written as DNA, the CDR3 is TGTGCCACCGGGGACCAGATCACCGGGGAGCTGTTTTTT. This encodes CATGDQITGELFF.

Only a few counts were recorded for this clone. The chain joins TRBV7-9 to TRBJ2-1; D unresolved. CDR1 SEHNR and CDR2 FQNEAQ come from the germline V gene (reference sequence). The germline V and J ends were trimmed by 7 bases and 7 bases, with 17 bases remaining between them. CDR3 length equals 14 residues. Written as DNA, the CDR3 is TGTGCCAGCACCAACGGATTAATGGGTAATGAGCAGTTCTTC. Protein product: CASTNGLMGNEQFF.

This chain uses TRBV12-2 with TRBJ2-3. TRBV12-2 is a listed pseudogene. The CDR3 has 11 amino acids. The CDR3 DNA reads as TGTGCAAGTCGCTTAGCGTCACCGCAGTATTTT. It codes for CASRLASPQYF.

The chain recombines TRBV7-9 with TRBJ1-1; D is uncertain. CDR1 SEHNR and CDR2 FQNEAQ come from the germline V gene (reference sequence). This CDR3 is built from 12 residues. V dropped 2 bases and J dropped 4 bases, with 5 bases sitting between them. The CDR3 DNA reads as TGTGCCAGCAGCTTATCTACCACTGAAGCTTTCTTT. The encoded protein is CASSLSTTEAFF.

This clone was observed at least ten times. The sample has other DNA sequences that encode this CDR3 too. The chain employs TRBV29-1 and TRBJ2-1; D gene ambiguous. Trimming stripped 4 bases from V and 7 bases from J, with 5 bases between. This CDR3 spans 10 amino acids. Germline V gene sequence: CDR1 SQVTM, CDR2 ANQGSEA. The CDR3 DNA sequence: TGCAGCGTTGCTGGGAATGAGCAGTTCTTC. Its protein product is CSVAGNEQFF.

This clone was seen a handful of times. The V gene is TRBV29-1, the J gene TRBJ1-1; D not certain. Trimming pared 6 bases from V and 12 bases from J, leaving 20 bases between. The length of the CDR3 is 12 residues. CDR1 is SQVTM and CDR2 is ANQGSEA in the germline V gene. The CDR3 region is CSVGRNPEVSFF. The DNA of the CDR3 is TGCAGCGTCGGACGGAATCCTGAAGTATCTTTCTTT.

This clone was counted only a few times. The V gene is TRBV19, the J gene TRBJ2-7; no definite D call. V was clipped by 3 bases and J by 3 bases, with 6 bases between them. CDR3 size: 12 residues. The germline gives CDR1 LNHDA, CDR2 SQIVND (reference sequence). This chain's CDR3 is CASSMSSYEQYF. The CDR3 nucleotides read TGTGCCAGTAGTATGTCCAGCTACGAGCAGTACTTC.

This clone occurred a few times. V is TRBV30 and J is TRBJ1-2, with a tentative D call TRBD1 (6 bases). Per germline, CDR1 GTSNPN and CDR2 SVGIG (reference sequence). Trimming removed 3 bases at V and 9 bases at J, with 17 bases between. This CDR3 has 13 residues. CDR3: CAWSVGTSKSYTF. CDR3 DNA sequence: TGTGCCTGGAGCGTCGGGACATCCAAAAGCTACACCTTC.

The rearrangement uses TRBV7-2 and TRBJ2-3; D gene unclear. The CDR3 is 13 residues long. The V and J ends lost 3 bases and 2 bases respectively, with 6 bases between them. Germline V gene data show CDR1 as SGHTA and CDR2 as FQGNSA. This CDR3 reads CASSFGLTDTQYF. For the CDR3, the DNA is TGTGCCAGCAGCTTTGGTCTCACAGATACGCAGTATTTT.

This clone was seen a handful of times. V and J are TRBV29-1 and TRBJ1-2; D unclear. This CDR3 comprises 12 residues. The germline V gene encodes CDR1 SQVTM and CDR2 ANQGSEA. Trimming removed 7 bases at V and 4 bases at J, with 13 bases between. CDR3 protein: CSASHLSYGYTF. CDR3 sequence (DNA): TGCAGCGCCTCCCATCTGAGCTATGGCTACACCTTC. The entire variable domain, with the rest obtained from reference TRBV29-1 and TRBJ1-2, is as follows: SAVISQKPSRDICQRGTSLTIQCQVDSQVTMMFWYRQQPGQSLTLIATANQGSEATYESGFVIDKFPISRPNLTFSTLTVSNMSPEDSSIYLCSASHLSYGYTFGSGTRLTVV.

The chain employs TRBV15 and TRBJ2-5; 7 bases are a match to TRBD1. Germline assignment: CDR1 LNHNV and CDR2 YYDKDF (reference sequence). The length of the CDR3 is 14 residues. V was pared by 5 bases and J by 4 bases, with 7 bases of the junction left unmatched. The CDR3 spells CATSPRQGGETQYF. The CDR3 region has the DNA TGTGCCACCAGCCCCCGACAGGGTGGAGAGACCCAGTACTTC. The variable domain in full, completed from reference TRBV15 and TRBJ2-5, reads DAMVIQNPRYQVTQFGKPVTLSCSQTLNHNVMYWYQQKSSQAPKLLFHYYDKDFNNEADTPDNFQSRRPNTSFCFLDIRSPGLGDTAMYLCATSPRQGGETQYFGPGTRLLVL.

This clone has a handful of counts. Distinct nucleotide sequences in the sample also encode this CDR3. This chain uses TRBV30 with TRBJ1-5; no clear D gene. The CDR3 extends over 13 amino acids. V shed 1 base and J shed 6 bases, with 10 bases lying between them. The germline V gene encodes CDR1 GTSNPN and CDR2 SVGIG (reference sequence). Here the CDR3 DNA reads TGTGCCTGGAGTGGGGATCGAAGTCAGCCCCAGCATTTT. This codes for CAWSGDRSQPQHF.

The table lists this clone with a few counts. The chain is built from TRBV7-2 and TRBJ1-2; D remains unclear. CDR1 and CDR2 (germline): SGHTA, FQGNSA. The CDR3 has 14 residues. Trimming removed 0 bases at V and 6 bases at J, with 11 bases between. The chain's CDR3 is CASSLAREVHGYTF. For the CDR3, the DNA is TGTGCCAGCAGCTTAGCGAGGGAAGTACATGGCTACACCTTC.